The TCR beta chain under discussion was sequenced for a study of blood T cell repertoires in COVID-19. On the study more broadly: Sites in the United States, Italy and Spain provided acute and convalescent COVID-19 samples. Sample material is recorded as cDNA or gDNA derived from T cells, B-cell-depleted T cells, or PBMCs.

This CDR3 contains 18 residues. V gave up 1 base and J gave up 6 bases, with 24 bases separating them. Germline-derived CDR1 and CDR2 are LNHNV and YYDKDF (reference sequence). Authors' data handling: How many nucleated cells were present was estimated from reference gene primer amplification. Profiled with immunoSEQ multiplex PCR; TCRdb holds only in-frame clones, not every one. V and J calls and clone size come straight from that table; D and trimming were deduced from the DNA. The table includes about 100,000 clones, about 80% detected once. The clonotype comes from a human donor in a cohort sampled during active COVID-19. The chain joins TRBV15 to TRBJ1-1; D is unclear. Sequenced input: peripheral blood. CDR3 bases: TGTGCCACCAGCAGAGGGTTGAGGTACGAGGGTTATTCCCCTGAAGCTTTCTTT. Translated: CATSRGLRYEGYSPEAFF. Full variable domain (outside the CDR3, taken from reference TRBV15 and TRBJ1-1): DAMVIQNPRYQVTQFGKPVTLSCSQTLNHNVMYWYQQKSSQAPKLLFHYYDKDFNNEADTPDNFQSRRPNTSFCFLDIRSPGLGDTAMYLCATSRGLRYEGYSPEAFFGQGTRLTVV.